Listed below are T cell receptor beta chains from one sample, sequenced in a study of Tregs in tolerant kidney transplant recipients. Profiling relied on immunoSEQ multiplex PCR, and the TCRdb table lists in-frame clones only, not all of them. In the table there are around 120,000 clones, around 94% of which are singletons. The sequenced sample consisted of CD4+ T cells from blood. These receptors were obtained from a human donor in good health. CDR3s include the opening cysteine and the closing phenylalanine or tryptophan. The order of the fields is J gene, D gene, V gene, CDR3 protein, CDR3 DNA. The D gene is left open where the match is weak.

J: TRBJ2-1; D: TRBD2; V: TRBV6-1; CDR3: CASSEYRTSGNEQFF; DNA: TGTGCCAGCAGTGAGTACAGGACTAGCGGGAATGAGCAGTTCTTC
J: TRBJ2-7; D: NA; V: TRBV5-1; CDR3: CASSLAGVGEQYF; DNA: TGCGCCAGCAGCTTGGCAGGGGTGGGCGAGCAGTACTTC
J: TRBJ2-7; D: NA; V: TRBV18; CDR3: CASSPPGAEGLEQYF; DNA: TGTGCCAGCTCACCCCCCGGGGCAGAGGGACTGGAGCAGTACTTC
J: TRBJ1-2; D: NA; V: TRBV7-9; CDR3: CASSLTEGVYGYTF; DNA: TGTGCCAGCAGCTTAACCGAGGGGGTCTATGGCTACACCTTC
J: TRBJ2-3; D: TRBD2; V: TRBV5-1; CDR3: CASSWGTSGSSTDTQYF; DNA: TGCGCCAGCAGCTGGGGGACTAGCGGGAGTAGCACAGATACGCAGTATTTT
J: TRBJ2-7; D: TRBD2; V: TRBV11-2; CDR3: CASTRRGGGALEDEQYF; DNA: TGTGCCAGCACCCGACGTGGCGGGGGGGCACTAGAAGACGAGCAGTACTTC
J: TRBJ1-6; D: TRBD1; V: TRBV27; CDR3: CASTTRTGGYNSPLHF; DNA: TGTGCCAGCACCACAAGGACAGGGGGCTATAATTCACCCCTCCACTTT
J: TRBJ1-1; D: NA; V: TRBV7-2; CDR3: CASSQGSLVAFF; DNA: TGTGCCAGCAGCCAAGGTAGTCTGGTAGCTTTCTTT
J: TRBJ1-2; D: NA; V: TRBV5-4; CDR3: CASSLAGVNYGYTF; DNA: TGTGCCAGCAGCTTGGCCGGAGTTAACTATGGCTACACCTTC
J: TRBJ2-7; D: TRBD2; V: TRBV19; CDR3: CASSIGLAQSTYEQYF; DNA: TGTGCCAGTAGTATAGGACTAGCCCAATCGACCTACGAGCAGTACTTC
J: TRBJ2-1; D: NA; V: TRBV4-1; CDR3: CASSQLPRRSSYNEQFF; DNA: TGCGCCAGCAGCCAACTCCCCCGGAGGAGCTCCTACAATGAGCAGTTCTTC
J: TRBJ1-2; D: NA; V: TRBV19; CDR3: CASSIDGTGKLYGYTF; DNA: TGTGCCAGTAGTATAGATGGGACGGGGAAGCTCTATGGCTACACCTTC